One and the same sample provided the 14 T cell receptor beta chains below, sequenced in a study of T cell responses to AZD1222 COVID-19 vaccine (dated by TCRdb to 2020 to 2023). Library method: the immunoSEQ multiplex PCR assay. This is the immuneACCESS table as TCRdb keeps it, with only in-frame sequences that have V and J called. A part of the clones is gone; compared with another copy, unresolved V genes explain less than half, and the rest is unexplained. The sample records more than 150,000 clones, around 92% of which are singletons. 1.3% of the sample is held by the ten biggest clonotypes. The label giving this sample's time point can be read as: about 28 days (+/-7) after the second vaccine dose. The material sequenced was peripheral blood, taken 28 days after the second AZD1222 dose. Receptors were obtained from an adult who received the AZD1222 COVID-19 vaccine.

In DNA, the CDR3 is TGCGCCAGCAGCTTGGCGGGCAGGGAAGCTTTCTTT. Translating it yields CASSLAGREAFF. The chain carries TRBV5-1 and TRBJ1-1; D not resolved. CDR3 size: 12 residues. CDR1 and CDR2 from the germline V gene are SGHRS and YFSETQ. Trimming removed 0 bases at V and 8 bases at J, with 8 bases between. The whole variable domain, remainder taken from reference TRBV5-1 and TRBJ1-1, is KAGVTQTPRYLIKTRGQQVTLSCSPISGHRSVSWYQQTPGQGLQFLFEYFSETQRNKGNFPGRFSGRQFSNSRSEMNVSTLELGDSALYLCASSLAGREAFFGQGTRLTVV.

This clone was seen once. This chain links TRBV28 with TRBJ2-7; TRBD1 is a possible D gene (6 bases). The CDR3 sequence is 15 residues long. The germline CDR1 and CDR2 sequences are MDHEN and SYDVKM. Between the trimmed V and J ends, which lost 3 bases and 0 bases, there was a span of 12 bases. The CDR3 DNA follows: TGTGCCAGCAGTTTCCAGGGGATCGGCTCCTACGAGCAGTACTTC. Translating gives CASSFQGIGSYEQYF.

The chain carries TRBV7-9 and TRBJ1-5; TRBD1 matches at 9 bases. Germline V gene lookup returns CDR1 SEHNR and CDR2 FQNEAQ (reference sequence). The CDR3 is made up of 16 amino acids. Unmatched junction bases numbered 8, after V lost 5 bases and J lost 3 bases. CDR3: CASSPTGGGTNQPQHF. The CDR3 DNA reads as TGTGCCAGCAGCCCGACAGGGGGTGGGACCAATCAGCCCCAGCATTTT.

The chain combines TRBV7-9 with TRBJ1-2; tentatively, D is TRBD1 (5 bases). The CDR3 covers 14 residues. Germline V lookup: CDR1 SEHNR, CDR2 FQNEAQ (reference sequence). V was pared by 6 bases and J by 6 bases, with 17 bases between. The CDR3 sequence is CASSYDWGYHGYTF. For the CDR3, the DNA is TGTGCCAGCAGTTATGACTGGGGGTACCATGGCTACACCTTC.

This rearrangement joins TRBV12-3 or TRBV12-4 to TRBJ1-1, with D unclear. V was shortened by 2 bases and J by 10 bases, with 8 bases between the two germline ends. The length of the CDR3 is 11 residues. The CDR3 nucleotides are TGTGCCAGCAGTTTAAACCGGGCAGCTTTCTTT. Its protein is CASSLNRAAFF.

A single count supports this clone. The gene calls are TRBV7-8 and TRBJ2-2, with 7 bases matching TRBD2. The V segment lost 5 bases and the J segment 0 bases; nucleotides outside the gene matches: 3. This CDR3 has 15 amino acids. Germline V lookup: CDR1 SGHVS, CDR2 FQNEAQ. The CDR3 coding sequence is TGTGCCAGCAGCCCAAGCGGGACGAACACCGGGGAGCTGTTTTTT. This sequence encodes CASSPSGTNTGELFF.

The genes are TRBV14 and TRBJ2-3, with D perhaps matching TRBD1 (5 bases). Germline lookup yields CDR1 SGHDN and CDR2 FVKESK. CDR3 size: 14 residues. The V end lost 4 bases, the J end lost 2 bases, and 10 bases lay between the germline ends. CDR3 DNA: TGTGCCAGCAGCCGACGACAGCTCACAGATACGCAGTATTTT. Protein: CASSRRQLTDTQYF.

The chain has TRBV5-8 and TRBJ2-1, with 11 bases aligning to TRBD2. There are 15 residues in the CDR3. J gave up 7 bases and V 4 bases, and 7 bases lay outside the gene matches. Germline CDR1 SGHTS, CDR2 YDEGEE. CDR3 sequence reads: CASSPTSGISNEQFF. The DNA of the CDR3 is TGTGCCAGCAGCCCGACTAGCGGGATATCAAATGAGCAGTTCTTC.

This CDR3 is CASSLWITSFSHGDTTDTQYF. In nucleotides, the CDR3 is TGTGCCAGCAGTTTATGGATTACTAGTTTTTCGCATGGGGACACCACAGATACGCAGTATTTT. The chain is built from TRBV28 and TRBJ2-3, with D possibly TRBD1 on 6 matching bases. The CDR3 runs to 21 residues. CDR1 and CDR2 (germline): MDHEN, SYDVKM. The V gene lost 0 bases and the J gene lost 2 bases, with 27 bases spanning the gap.

The chain employs TRBV14 and TRBJ1-2; 9 positions match TRBD1. Germline V gene lookup returns CDR1 SGHDN and CDR2 FVKESK. There are 15 residues in the CDR3. J was trimmed by 5 bases and V by 5 bases; bases with no gene match: 9. The chain's CDR3 is CASSSHRGQDYGYTF. CDR3 coding DNA: TGTGCCAGCAGCTCTCACAGGGGGCAGGATTATGGCTACACCTTC.

The gene calls are TRBV2 and TRBJ1-2; the D gene is possibly TRBD1 (6 bases). V lost 6 bases and J lost 0, with 8 bases in between. CDR1 and CDR2 (germline): SNHLY, FYNNEI. The CDR3 is made up of 13 amino acids. The CDR3 here is CASRDRTNYGYTF. The CDR3 DNA reads TGTGCCAGCAGGGACAGAACTAACTATGGCTACACCTTC.

In its sample, this clone was seen a few times. This chain connects TRBV30 to TRBJ1-1, with TRBD1 matching over 11 bases. The CDR3 covers 14 residues. V was pared by 4 bases and J by 4 bases, with 5 bases of the junction left unmatched. CDR1 GTSNPN and CDR2 SVGIG come from the germline V gene (reference sequence). In nucleotides, the CDR3 is TGTGCCTGGACCGGACAGGGGGCGACCACTGAAGCTTTCTTT. As protein: CAWTGQGATTEAFF.

Comment on this clone: Other DNA sequences in the same sample also yield this CDR3. The chain is built from TRBV18 and TRBJ1-3, with D hard to call. Germline V CDR1 and CDR2: KGHSH, LQKENI. CDR3 length equals 14 residues. Trimming removed 6 bases at V and 1 base at J, with 10 bases between. CDR3 in amino acids: CASSLGLSGNTIYF. The DNA for the CDR3 is TGTGCCAGCTCCCTTGGGTTATCTGGAAACACCATATATTTT.

The chain has TRBV19 and TRBJ1-2, with TRBD1 matching 7 bases. J was trimmed by 4 bases and V by 6 bases; bases with no gene match: 8. Per the germline V gene, CDR1 is LNHDA and CDR2 is SQIVND (reference sequence). The CDR3 covers 14 residues. The CDR3 DNA reads as TGTGCCAGTAGCCCAGGGGGGACAGCCTATGGCTACACCTTC. Translating it yields CASSPGGTAYGYTF.